These 20 T cell receptor beta chains came from one sample sequenced in a study of T cells in tumors after PD-1 blockade. Some clones are missing from TCRdb's copy, which holds only in-frame ones; the method was immunoSEQ multiplex PCR. Seen here are over 30,000 clones, about 77% observed once, and the top ten hold approximately 38%. The sequenced sample was PBMCs, obtained before anti-PD-1 treatment. The receptor set was obtained from a human donor with basal cell carcinoma.

V and J are TRBV27 and TRBJ2-1; D tentatively fits TRBD1 or TRBD2 (5 bases each). Per the germline V gene, CDR1 is MNHEY and CDR2 is SMNVEV (reference sequence). The CDR3 length is 15 residues. Trimming took off 3 bases at V and 9 bases at J, with 18 bases between the two ends. The DNA of the CDR3 is TGTGCCAGCAGTTTCCGGGGACCTAGTTTTGGTGAGCAGTTCTTC. Translating it yields CASSFRGPSFGEQFF.

This chain joins TRBV19 and TRBJ1-1; no reliable D call. Germline CDR1 LNHDA, CDR2 SQIVND (reference sequence). V gave up 4 bases and J gave up 5 bases, with 11 bases separating them. The CDR3 length is 13 residues. CDR3 nucleotides: TGTGCCAGTAGTAGAGGGCCCGTTACTGAAGCTTTCTTT. It encodes CASSRGPVTEAFF.

This chain connects TRBV7-9 to TRBJ1-1; D unresolved. Germline V gene data show CDR1 as SEHNR and CDR2 as FQNEAQ (reference sequence). The CDR3 spans 12 residues. Trimming stripped 5 bases from V and 5 bases from J, with 9 bases between. This CDR3 reads CASSPSVTEAFF. The CDR3 region has the DNA TGTGCCAGCAGCCCCTCCGTGACTGAAGCTTTCTTT.

This clone showed up just a few times. The rearrangement joins TRBV5-1 to TRBJ2-3; 7 bases line up with TRBD2. Losses at the gene ends were 7 bases for V and 0 bases for J; bases not matched to a gene: 8. The CDR3 spans 15 residues. Germline values: CDR1 SGHRS, CDR2 YFSETQ. CDR3 coding DNA: TGCGCCAGCGACTTAGCGGGCGCTAGCACAGATACGCAGTATTTT. Translated: CASDLAGASTDTQYF.

The V call is TRBV11-3, the J call TRBJ1-1, with no clear D. The V gene lost 5 bases and the J gene lost 3 bases, with 10 bases spanning the gap. The germline CDR1 and CDR2 sequences are SGHNT and YENEEA. The CDR3 consists of 13 residues. CDR3 residues: CASSPGVYTEAFF. CDR3 nucleotides: TGTGCCAGCAGCCCGGGAGTTTACACTGAAGCTTTCTTT. The full variable domain, in which reference TRBV11-3 and TRBJ1-1 provide the parts outside the CDR3, is EAGVVQSPRYKIIEKKQPVAFWCNPISGHNTLYWYLQNLGQGPELLIRYENEEAVDDSQLPKDRFSAERLKGVDSTLKIQPAELGDSAVYLCASSPGVYTEAFFGQGTRLTVV.

Here the CDR3 DNA reads TGCGCCAGCAGCTTGGGCACGGCAGATACGCAGTATTTT. It specifies CASSLGTADTQYF. The gene calls are TRBV5-1 and TRBJ2-3; no definite D call. This CDR3 spans 13 amino acids. Trimming left V 0 bases short and J 4 bases short, with 6 bases between. Germline V gene data show CDR1 as SGHRS and CDR2 as YFSETQ.

This chain connects TRBV6-2 or TRBV6-3 to TRBJ1-2; D ambiguous. There are 13 residues in the CDR3. Germline V gene data show CDR1 as MNHEY and CDR2 as SVGEGT. V was shortened by 4 bases and J by 3 bases, with 9 bases between the two germline ends. The CDR3 sequence is CASSSDGYYGYTF. The CDR3 DNA reads TGTGCCAGCAGTTCCGACGGGTACTATGGCTACACCTTC.

The CDR3 reads CASSLGRRARGRGTEAFF. The CDR3, as DNA: TGTGCCAGCAGCTTAGGCCGCCGGGCCAGGGGGAGAGGGACTGAAGCTTTCTTT. This chain links TRBV7-2 with TRBJ1-1; TRBD1 agrees at 7 bases. The CDR3 totals 18 residues. V shed 1 base and J 5 bases; nucleotides not matched to a gene: 16. CDR1 is SGHTA and CDR2 is FQGNSA in the germline V gene. The entire variable domain, with the rest obtained from reference TRBV7-2 and TRBJ1-1, is as follows: GAGVSQSPSNKVTEKGKDVELRCDPISGHTALYWYRQSLGQGLEFLIYFQGNSAPDKSGLPSDRFSAERTGGSVSTLTIQRTQQEDSAVYLCASSLGRRARGRGTEAFFGQGTRLTVV.

The chain has TRBV29-1 and TRBJ1-2; 7 bases line up with TRBD1. The germline V gene has CDR1 SQVTM and CDR2 ANQGSEA. V lost 7 bases and J lost 4; bases outside the gene matches: 6. The CDR3 runs to 12 residues. CDR3 coding DNA: TGCAGCGCCCAGACAGGGACCTATGGCTACACCTTC. Translated, it gives CSAQTGTYGYTF.

This clone was counted only a few times. The chain uses TRBV15 and TRBJ1-5; unclear D gene. Looked up from germline, CDR1 is LNHNV and CDR2 is YYDKDF (reference sequence). The CDR3 contains 12 residues. V dropped 1 base and J dropped 4 bases, with 2 bases sitting between them. The CDR3 region is CATSRGNQPQHF. CDR3 sequence (DNA): TGTGCCACCAGCAGAGGAAATCAGCCCCAGCATTTT.

The chain employs TRBV6-2 or TRBV6-3 and TRBJ1-2; D is unresolved. Germline CDR1 and CDR2: MNHEY and SVGEGT. Trimming shortened V by 6 bases and J by 5 bases, and 16 bases separated the two germline ends. The CDR3 has 14 amino acids. The CDR3 here is CASSDRWDHYGYTF. For the CDR3, the DNA is TGTGCCAGCAGCGACCGGTGGGATCATTATGGCTACACCTTC.

This chain links TRBV18 with TRBJ2-3; the D is unclear. The CDR3 is made up of 15 amino acids. V lost 3 bases and J 4 bases, leaving 14 bases between the germline ends. Germline CDR1 is KGHSH and CDR2 is LQKENI. In nucleotides, the CDR3 is TGTGCCAGCTCACCGTTGTCTGATAGACCAGATACGCAGTATTTT. This codes for CASSPLSDRPDTQYF.

The chain uses TRBV28 and TRBJ2-3; D is ambiguous. CDR1 MDHEN and CDR2 SYDVKM come from the germline V gene. The CDR3 is 17 amino acids. Between the trimmed V and J ends, which lost 3 bases and 0 bases, there was a span of 16 bases. CDR3 bases: TGTGCCAGCAGTTTTGTAAAGGCTAGTGGTAGCACAGATACGCAGTATTTT. Protein: CASSFVKASGSTDTQYF.

The chain joins TRBV9 to TRBJ2-6; tentatively, D is TRBD1 (6 bases). Germline-derived CDR1 and CDR2 are SGDLS and YYNGEE. This CDR3 is built from 15 residues. Trimming removed 3 bases at V and 1 base at J, with 8 bases between. The CDR3 sequence: CASSAQGSGANVLTF. The CDR3 DNA reads as TGTGCCAGCAGCGCACAGGGTTCTGGGGCCAACGTCCTGACTTTC.

This clone was picked up a small number of times. The V gene is TRBV7-6, the J gene TRBJ2-1, with 16 bases aligning to TRBD2. The ends lost 5 bases at V and 9 bases at J; junction bases unmatched: 4. CDR3 length: 15 amino acids. Per germline, CDR1 SGHVS and CDR2 FNYEAQ. The CDR3 sequence is CASSTGLAGGGEQFF. The DNA for the CDR3 is TGTGCCAGCAGCACGGGACTAGCGGGAGGGGGTGAGCAGTTCTTC.

V is TRBV9 and J is TRBJ2-3, with 10 nucleotides matching TRBD2. The V gene end was trimmed by 3 bases and the J gene end by 3 bases; junction bases not matched to a gene: 7. The CDR3 runs 16 residues. CDR1 is SGDLS, CDR2 YYNGEE, per germline. This chain's CDR3 is CASSGASGSQTDTQYF. CDR3 sequence (DNA): TGTGCCAGCAGCGGAGCTAGCGGGAGTCAAACAGATACGCAGTATTTT.

The chain joins TRBV10-3 to TRBJ2-3; no reliable D call. V was cut by 0 bases and J by 4 bases, with 8 bases left in between. Per the germline V gene, CDR1 is ENHRY and CDR2 is SYGVKD. The CDR3 is 14 amino acids. The CDR3 reads CAISESEFSDTQYF. In nucleotides, the CDR3 is TGTGCCATCAGTGAGTCGGAATTTTCAGATACGCAGTATTTT.

On this clone itself: Distinct nucleotide sequences in the sample also encode this CDR3. The chain carries TRBV27 and TRBJ1-2, with D possibly matching TRBD1 (6 bases). The ends were cut back, 0 bases at V and 4 bases at J, with 9 bases in the middle. This CDR3 comprises 14 residues. Per the germline V gene, CDR1 is MNHEY and CDR2 is SMNVEV (reference sequence). The CDR3 protein is CASSLSTGSYGYTF. CDR3 nucleotides: TGTGCCAGCAGTTTATCTACAGGGTCCTATGGCTACACCTTC.

The chain couples TRBV11-3 to TRBJ2-1; 9 bases match TRBD2. With V trimmed by 3 bases and J by 4 bases, 4 bases remained unmatched. Germline CDR1 SGHNT, CDR2 YENEEA. The CDR3 covers 15 residues. The CDR3: CASSFLAGTYNEQFF. The CDR3 nucleotides are TGTGCCAGCAGCTTTCTAGCGGGAACGTACAATGAGCAGTTCTTC. Supplemented by reference TRBV11-3 and TRBJ2-1, the full variable domain reads EAGVVQSPRYKIIEKKQPVAFWCNPISGHNTLYWYLQNLGQGPELLIRYENEEAVDDSQLPKDRFSAERLKGVDSTLKIQPAELGDSAVYLCASSFLAGTYNEQFFGPGTRLTVL.

The chain employs TRBV4-3 and TRBJ2-6; 8 nucleotides line up with TRBD1. Germline CDR1 reads LGHNA; CDR2 reads YSLEER. With V trimmed by 4 bases and J by 0 bases, 11 bases remained unmatched. The CDR3 spans 19 residues. The CDR3 loop reads CASSPLGQGVASGANVLTF. The CDR3 coding sequence is TGCGCCAGCAGCCCGCTCGGACAGGGCGTTGCCTCTGGGGCCAACGTCCTGACTTTC.